Sequencing of this T cell receptor (beta chain) was carried out in a study of identifying expanded T cells in peripheral blood. Points from the study as a whole: Two-week clone count variance significantly increased as total template count grew. About 1.2 clones differed between technical replicates, versus 16.4 and 19 over time.

During the collection period, no donor immune events like infections were recorded. Some clones are missing from TCRdb's copy, which holds only in-frame ones; the method was immunoSEQ multiplex PCR. The data show just under 65,000 clones, 80% to 90% seen once. The count of this clone is one. Its antigen is not identified. Germline V gene sequence: CDR1 LGHNA, CDR2 YNFKEQ. Trimming took 6 bases from V and 2 from J, leaving 11 bases between them. The CDR3 extends over 13 amino acids. The source is a person between 18 and 75 years old in good health. The sequenced material came from blood. This sequence joins TRBV4-2 and TRBJ2-7; D unresolved. The CDR3 DNA reads as TGTGCCAGCAGTCCCTATTCTACCTACGAGCAGTACTTC. It specifies CASSPYSTYEQYF.